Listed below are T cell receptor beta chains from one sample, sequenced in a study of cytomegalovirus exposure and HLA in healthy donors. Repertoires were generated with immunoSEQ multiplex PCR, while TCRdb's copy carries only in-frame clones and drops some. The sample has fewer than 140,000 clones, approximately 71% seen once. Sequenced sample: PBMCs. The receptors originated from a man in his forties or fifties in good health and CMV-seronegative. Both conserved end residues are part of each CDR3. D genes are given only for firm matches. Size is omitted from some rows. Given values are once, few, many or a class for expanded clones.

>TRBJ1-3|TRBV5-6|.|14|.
CASSLFTAGNTIYF
TGTGCCAGCAGCTTGTTCACAGCTGGAAACACCATATATTTT
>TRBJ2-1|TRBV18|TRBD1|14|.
CASSQRTGFNEQFF
TGTGCCAGCTCACAAAGGACAGGTTTCAATGAGCAGTTCTTC
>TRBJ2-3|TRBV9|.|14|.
CASSVDSETDTQYF
TGTGCCAGCAGCGTAGACTCCGAGACAGATACGCAGTATTTT
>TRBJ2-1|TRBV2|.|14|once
CASREIAWYNEQFF
TGTGCCAGCAGGGAGATAGCGTGGTACAATGAGCAGTTCTTC
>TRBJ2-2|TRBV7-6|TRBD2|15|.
CASSLISGDTGELFF
TGTGCCAGCAGCTTAATTAGCGGGGACACCGGGGAGCTGTTTTTT
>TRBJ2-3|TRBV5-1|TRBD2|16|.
CASSLGGGRSTDTQYF
TGCGCCAGCAGCTTGGGCGGGGGGCGAAGTACAGATACGCAGTATTTT
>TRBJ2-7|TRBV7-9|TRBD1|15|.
CASSLWSGTGTEQYF
TGTGCCAGCAGCTTATGGTCCGGGACAGGGACCGAGCAGTACTTC
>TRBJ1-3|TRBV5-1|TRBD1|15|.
CASSFQGEGGNTIYF
TGCGCCAGCAGCTTTCAGGGGGAAGGTGGAAACACCATATATTTT
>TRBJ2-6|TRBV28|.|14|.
CASLQSSGANVLTF
TGTGCCAGTTTACAGAGCTCTGGGGCCAACGTCCTGACTTTC
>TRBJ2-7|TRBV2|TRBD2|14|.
CASNRLAVSYEQYF
TGTGCCAGCAACCGACTAGCGGTCTCCTACGAGCAGTACTTC
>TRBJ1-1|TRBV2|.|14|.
CASSVRRGNTEAFF
TGTGCCAGCAGTGTACGTAGGGGCAACACTGAAGCTTTCTTT
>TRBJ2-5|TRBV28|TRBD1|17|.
CASSFSTGTGGGETQYF
TGTGCCAGCAGTTTTTCCACCGGGACAGGAGGGGGCGAGACCCAGTACTTC
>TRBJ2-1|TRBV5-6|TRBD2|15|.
CASSTLAGGYNEQFF
TGTGCCAGCAGTACCCTAGCGGGGGGATACAATGAGCAGTTCTTC
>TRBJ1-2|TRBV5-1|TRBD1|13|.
CASSPQGAEGYTF
TGCGCCAGCAGCCCACAGGGGGCGGAAGGCTACACCTTC
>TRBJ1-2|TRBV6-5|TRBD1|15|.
CASSYSTTGDNGYTF
TGTGCCAGCAGTTACTCGACGACAGGGGACAATGGCTACACCTTC
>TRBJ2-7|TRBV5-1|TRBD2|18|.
CASSLVASGGSGSYEQYF
TGCGCCAGCAGCTTGGTAGCTAGCGGGGGGTCTGGCTCCTACGAGCAGTACTTC
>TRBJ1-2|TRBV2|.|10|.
CASQDYGYTF
TGTGCCAGCCAGGACTATGGCTACACCTTC
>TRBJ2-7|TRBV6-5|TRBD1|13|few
CASSPRTGDVQYF
TGTGCCAGCAGCCCCCGGACAGGGGATGTGCAGTACTTC
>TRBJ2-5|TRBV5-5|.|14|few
CASSQGGVQETQYF
TGTGCCAGCAGCCAAGGGGGGGTCCAAGAGACCCAGTACTTC
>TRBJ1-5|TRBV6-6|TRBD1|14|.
CASIMGQGRQPQHF
TGTGCCAGCATTATGGGACAGGGTCGTCAGCCCCAGCATTTT
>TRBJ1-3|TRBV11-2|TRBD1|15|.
CASSPLTGRGNTIYF
TGTGCCAGCAGCCCGCTGACAGGGAGAGGAAACACCATATATTTT
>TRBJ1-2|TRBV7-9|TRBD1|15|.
CASSLEGAPRYGYTF
TGTGCCAGCAGCCTCGAGGGGGCCCCCCGCTATGGCTACACCTTC
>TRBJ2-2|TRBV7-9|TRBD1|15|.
CASRVGRTGDGELFF
TGTGCCAGCAGAGTAGGGCGGACAGGGGACGGGGAGCTGTTTTTT
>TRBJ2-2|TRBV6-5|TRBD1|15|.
CATSRTGQGSGELFF
TGTGCCACCAGTCGTACGGGACAGGGCTCCGGGGAGCTGTTTTTT
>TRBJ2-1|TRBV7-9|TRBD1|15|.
CASSQFRTGKDEQFF
TGTGCCAGCAGCCAATTTCGGACAGGGAAGGATGAGCAGTTCTTC
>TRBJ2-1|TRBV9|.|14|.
CASSGTSLTAEQFF
TGTGCCAGCAGCGGCACTAGTTTAACCGCTGAGCAGTTCTTC
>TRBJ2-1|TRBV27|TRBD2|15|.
CASSKGTSGANEQFF
TGTGCCAGCAGTAAGGGGACTAGCGGGGCCAATGAGCAGTTCTTC
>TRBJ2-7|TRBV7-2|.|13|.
CASSFPPGREQYF
TGTGCCAGCAGCTTCCCACCGGGTCGCGAGCAGTACTTC
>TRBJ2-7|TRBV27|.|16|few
CASSPLSGGGSYEQYF
TGTGCCAGCAGTCCCTTATCGGGGGGCGGATCCTACGAGCAGTACTTC
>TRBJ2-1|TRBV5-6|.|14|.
CASSLGGSGNEQFF
TGTGCCAGCAGCTTGGGAGGGTCGGGCAATGAGCAGTTCTTC
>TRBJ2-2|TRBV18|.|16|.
CASSPPGTPNTGELFF
TGTGCCAGCTCACCACCGGGGACACCGAACACCGGGGAGCTGTTTTTT
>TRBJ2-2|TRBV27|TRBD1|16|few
CASSFGQGARTGELFF
TGTGCCAGCAGTTTCGGGCAGGGGGCTAGAACCGGGGAGCTGTTTTTT
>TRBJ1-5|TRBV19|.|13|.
CASGESLNQPQHF
TGTGCCAGTGGGGAGAGTCTCAATCAGCCCCAGCATTTT
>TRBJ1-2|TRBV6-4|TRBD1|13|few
CASSYDRGYGYTF
TGTGCCAGCAGTTACGACAGGGGCTATGGCTACACCTTC
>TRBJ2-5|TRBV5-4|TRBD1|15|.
CASSLSGQGRETQYF
TGTGCCAGCAGTTTATCCGGACAGGGTAGAGAGACCCAGTACTTC
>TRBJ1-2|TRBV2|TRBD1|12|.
CASSDRGYGYTF
TGTGCCAGCAGCGACAGGGGGTATGGCTACACCTTC
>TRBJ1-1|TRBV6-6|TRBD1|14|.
CASSVTGRNTEAFF
TGTGCCAGCAGTGTGACAGGGAGGAACACTGAAGCTTTCTTT
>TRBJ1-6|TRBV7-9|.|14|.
CASSPGQSNSPLHF
TGTGCCAGCAGCCCTGGACAGTCAAATTCACCCCTCCACTTT
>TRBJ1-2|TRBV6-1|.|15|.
CASSPYDGSNYGYTF
TGTGCCAGCAGTCCATACGACGGGTCTAACTATGGCTACACCTTC
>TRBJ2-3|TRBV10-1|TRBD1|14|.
CASSESDRGNTQYF
TGCGCCAGCAGTGAGTCGGACAGGGGAAATACGCAGTATTTT
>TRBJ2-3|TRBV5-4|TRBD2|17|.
CASSPRGGASSTDTQYF
TGTGCCAGCAGCCCCCGCGGGGGGGCCTCTAGCACAGATACGCAGTATTTT
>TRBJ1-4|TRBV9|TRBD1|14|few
CASSADRVDEKLFF
TGTGCCAGCAGCGCCGACAGGGTGGATGAAAAACTGTTTTTT
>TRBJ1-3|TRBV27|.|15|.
CASSLAGLSGNTIYF
TGTGCCAGCAGTTTGGCGGGGCTTTCCGGAAACACCATATATTTT
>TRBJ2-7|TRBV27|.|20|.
CASSLRGIRGWGSIAYEQYF
TGTGCCAGCAGTTTAAGGGGGATCCGAGGTTGGGGGTCTATTGCTTACGAGCAGTACTTC
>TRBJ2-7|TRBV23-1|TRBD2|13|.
CARFSGGGNEQYF
TGCGCCAGGTTTAGCGGGGGAGGAAACGAGCAGTACTTC
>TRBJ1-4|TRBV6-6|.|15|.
CASSRPGATNEKLFF
TGTGCCAGCAGTCGCCCGGGTGCAACTAATGAAAAACTGTTTTTT
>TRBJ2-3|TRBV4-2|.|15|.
CASSPLRGSTDTQYF
TGTGCCAGCAGCCCCTTACGGGGATCCACAGATACGCAGTATTTT
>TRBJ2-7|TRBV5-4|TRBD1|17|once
CASSHGGSGTGVYEQYF
TGTGCCAGCAGCCATGGCGGATCCGGGACAGGAGTCTACGAGCAGTACTTC
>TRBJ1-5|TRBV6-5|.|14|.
CASSQYRVNQPQHF
TGTGCCAGCAGCCAATACAGGGTAAACCAGCCCCAGCATTTT
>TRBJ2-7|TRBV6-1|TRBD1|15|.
CASSNEQGASYEQYF
TGTGCCAGCAGTAACGAACAGGGGGCCTCCTACGAGCAGTACTTC
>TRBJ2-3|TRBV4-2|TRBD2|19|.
CASSQDRTSGGQYTDTQYF
TGTGCCAGCAGCCAAGATCGGACTAGCGGGGGGCAATACACAGATACGCAGTATTTT
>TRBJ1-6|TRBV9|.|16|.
CASSSQGSSYNSPLHF
TGTGCCAGCAGCTCTCAGGGGAGCTCCTATAATTCACCCCTCCACTTT
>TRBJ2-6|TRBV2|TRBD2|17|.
CASSEGGRVSGANVLTF
TGTGCCAGCAGTGAGGGGGGGAGGGTCTCTGGGGCCAACGTCCTGACTTTC
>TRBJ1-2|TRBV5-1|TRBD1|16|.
CASSLAAGGARFGYTF
TGCGCCAGCAGCTTGGCCGCAGGGGGCGCCCGGTTTGGCTACACCTTC
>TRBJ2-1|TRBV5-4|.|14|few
CASSLGGTINEQFF
TGTGCCAGCAGCTTAGGCGGCACCATCAATGAGCAGTTCTTC